This T cell receptor beta chain comes out of a study of blood T cell repertoires in COVID-19. The overall study: Nucleic acid was either cDNA or gDNA, and it came from T cells, B-cell-depleted T cells, or PBMCs.

TCRdb's copy holds only in-frame clones and misses some; the assay was immunoSEQ multiplex PCR. The sample comprises 130,000 to 150,000 clones, 85% of which are singletons, and about 3% rests with the top ten. The material sequenced was peripheral blood. The receptor comes from a middle-aged woman with active or convalescent COVID-19.

In nucleotides, the CDR3 is TGTGCCAGCAGTCTCGGGACAGGGCACACTGAAGCTTTCTTT. This sequence encodes CASSLGTGHTEAFF. The V and J genes are TRBV28 and TRBJ1-1; 9 bases agree with TRBD1. This CDR3 region has 14 residues. CDR1 is MDHEN and CDR2 is SYDVKM in the germline V gene. The V gene end was trimmed by 5 bases and the J gene end by 3 bases; junction bases not matched to a gene: 4.